The rows below give T cell receptor beta chains drawn from one sample of a study of beta chain features in type 1 diabetes. Profiled with immunoSEQ multiplex PCR; TCRdb holds only in-frame clones, not every one. The profile shows 900,000 or so clones, roughly 16% of them singletons. The sample was naive CD4+ T cells from blood. These receptors all come from a woman in her late teens or twenties in good health. Each CDR3 is given without its conserved first and last residue.

CDR3	J	V
ASSLALAGGQETQY	TRBJ2-5	TRBV7-8
ASSQEVELNTGELF	TRBJ2-2	TRBV4-2
ASSAQRPELDTQY	TRBJ2-3	TRBV6-1
ASSQALSGRAPGQY	TRBJ2-3	TRBV4-2
ASSPGGHMNQPQH	TRBJ1-5	TRBV6-4
ASSSGPFSEQY	TRBJ2-7	TRBV7-3
ATSPRVTSTDTQY	TRBJ2-3	TRBV15
ASSNLGQGIYEQY	TRBJ2-7	TRBV21-1
ASSQGLAIETQY	TRBJ2-5	TRBV7-6
ASSLDRKQGETQY	TRBJ2-5	TRBV13
ATSRGGTAQPQH	TRBJ1-5	TRBV15
ASSGTGQNTGELF	TRBJ2-2	TRBV7-9
ASSTPGLAGGGFTDTQY	TRBJ2-3	TRBV28
ASSLVVTTVNTGELF	TRBJ2-2	TRBV7-2
ASSLTGGPNYEQY	TRBJ2-7	TRBV7-3
ASRDPSYEQY	TRBJ2-7	TRBV2
ASSLRARVDEAF	TRBJ1-1	TRBV7-3
ASTRVSGTEAF	TRBJ1-1	TRBV19
ASSESGKETQY	TRBJ2-5	TRBV25-1
ASSPRTGNYEQY	TRBJ2-7	TRBV28
ASSLSFLGTVSNQPQH	TRBJ1-5	TRBV5-8
ASSLTPEPTYNEQF	TRBJ2-1	TRBV7-3
ASPLIQSYEQY	TRBJ2-7	TRBV19
ASSSRGTDTQY	TRBJ2-3	TRBV5-1
ATSRGGTGENTEAF	TRBJ1-1	TRBV15
ASGGPNTGELF	TRBJ2-2	TRBV7-2
ASSGLRLAGGHNEQF	TRBJ2-1	TRBV19
ASSRGTGRLSSYNEQF	TRBJ2-1	TRBV19
ASSLGLPPYEQY	TRBJ2-7	TRBV7-2
ASSLTSGLYEQY	TRBJ2-7	TRBV5-1
ASSVGPTGNQPQH	TRBJ1-5	TRBV9
ASSARGLSYNEQF	TRBJ2-1	TRBV2
ASSSVAGYGYT	TRBJ1-2	TRBV7-2
ASSLYDSYTDTQY	TRBJ2-3	TRBV9
ASSLGLVGGTDTQY	TRBJ2-3	TRBV5-1
ASSPRLDTDTQY	TRBJ2-3	TRBV18
ASSPDRGMYFEQY	TRBJ2-7	TRBV5-6
ASSLRGGKEQY	TRBJ2-7	TRBV7-8
AISDWTARTPLH	TRBJ1-6	TRBV10-3
ASSLYQAQETQY	TRBJ2-5	TRBV28
ASSPAQAGELF	TRBJ2-2	TRBV7-3
ASSSSGTNTGELF	TRBJ2-2	TRBV7-8
ASSFGSTQSGTQY	TRBJ2-5	TRBV7-2
ASSHFSSYEQY	TRBJ2-7	TRBV5-6
ASSHSRQGDGANVLT	TRBJ2-6	TRBV7-9
ASSFRERAYEQY	TRBJ2-7	TRBV11-2
ASEPIAGDHEQF	TRBJ2-1	TRBV2
ASSLTRTHVDEQY	TRBJ2-7	TRBV7-9
ASSQVWTGGVYNEQF	TRBJ2-1	TRBV4-3
ASSQNSAGVQETQY	TRBJ2-5	TRBV4-3
ASSSRDRQNTGELF	TRBJ2-2	TRBV7-9
ASSRDRGGNEQF	TRBJ2-1	TRBV4-2
ASRTGGSAINEQF	TRBJ2-1	TRBV28
ASSSNDRVGFEQY	TRBJ2-7	TRBV7-9
ASSLSGTQGEQY	TRBJ2-7	TRBV28
ASSLSGTEQF	TRBJ2-1	TRBV9
ASSPDRVYGYT	TRBJ1-2	TRBV18